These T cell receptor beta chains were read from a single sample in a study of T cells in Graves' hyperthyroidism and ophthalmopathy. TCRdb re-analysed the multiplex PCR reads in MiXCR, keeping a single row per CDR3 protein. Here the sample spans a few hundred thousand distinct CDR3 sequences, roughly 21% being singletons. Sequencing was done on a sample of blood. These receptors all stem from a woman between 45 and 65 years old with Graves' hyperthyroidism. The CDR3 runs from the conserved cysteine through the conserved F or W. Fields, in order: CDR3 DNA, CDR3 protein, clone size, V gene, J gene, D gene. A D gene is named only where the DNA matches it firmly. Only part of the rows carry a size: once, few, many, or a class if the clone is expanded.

TGTGCCAGCAGCTCGGGACTAGTAGGCGAGCAGTACTTC,CASSSGLVGEQYF,.,TRBV12-3/TRBV12-4,TRBJ2-7,TRBD2
TGTGCCAGCAGTTACTCGAGCCAGCTGAACACTGAAGCTTTCTTT,CASSYSSQLNTEAFF,.,TRBV6-2/TRBV6-3,TRBJ1-1,.
TGTGCCAGCAGACCGAGCTCCTATAATTCACCCCTCCACTTT,CASRPSSYNSPLHF,few,TRBV2,TRBJ1-6,.
TGTGCCAGCAGCACCCGGCCCATGGGGACAGCGAACACCGGGGAGCTGTTTTTT,CASSTRPMGTANTGELFF,many,TRBV7-3,TRBJ2-2,TRBD1
TGTGCCAGCACCTTAACGGGTAGCTCCTACGAGCAGTACTTC,CASTLTGSSYEQYF,many,TRBV7-8,TRBJ2-7,.
TGCGCCAGCAGCCCGAGAAGGTCGGTCGGCATTCAGTACTTC,CASSPRRSVGIQYF,.,TRBV5-1,TRBJ2-4,.
TGTGCCAGCAGTCCTCTTTTGGACTTGAGCTCCTACAATGAGCAGTTCTTC,CASSPLLDLSSYNEQFF,few,TRBV12-3/TRBV12-4,TRBJ2-1,.
TGCGCCAGCAGTGAGTCCTCCCCCAATGAGCAGTTCTTC,CASSESSPNEQFF,many,TRBV10-1,TRBJ2-1,.
TGTGCCAGCAGTCGGACAGGGGGTCCCACTGAAGCTTTCTTT,CASSRTGGPTEAFF,.,TRBV12-3/TRBV12-4,TRBJ1-1,TRBD1
TGTGCCAGCAGCTTAGGGCAGCACCGGAACGAGCAGTACTTC,CASSLGQHRNEQYF,many,TRBV7-9,TRBJ2-7,.
TGCAGCCTCTTGGGGGAAAACACTGAAGCTTTCTTT,CSLLGENTEAFF,many,TRBV20-1,TRBJ1-1,.
TGTGCCAGCAGTCCGACCGGGACAGGGGCTTATGGCTACACCTTC,CASSPTGTGAYGYTF,many,TRBV28,TRBJ1-2,TRBD1
TGTGCCAGCAGCCCCGGGACAGGGGTGGCGGAGACCCAGTACTTC,CASSPGTGVAETQYF,.,TRBV6-1,TRBJ2-5,TRBD1
TGTGCTAGTGGTTTGGTAAACGGGGGACAGGGGTTCTCCTACGAGCAGTACTTC,CASGLVNGGQGFSYEQYF,.,TRBV12-5,TRBJ2-7,TRBD1
TGTGCCAGCAGCTTAGGTGGGGGAGAGGTGCAGTTCTTC,CASSLGGGEVQFF,many,TRBV7-3,TRBJ2-1,.
TGCGCCAGCAGCTCCGGGACAGGGGGCAGTCAGCCCCAGCATTTT,CASSSGTGGSQPQHF,.,TRBV5-1,TRBJ1-5,TRBD1
TGCGCCAGCAGCTTGTATGGGGCCGTATCAGATACGCAGTATTTT,CASSLYGAVSDTQYF,.,TRBV5-1,TRBJ2-3,.
TGTGCCAGCAGCGTTTCCGGGACTACCGTCTACAATGAGCAGTTCTTC,CASSVSGTTVYNEQFF,few,TRBV9,TRBJ2-1,TRBD2
TGTGCCAGCAATCTACAGTTCACAGATACGCAGTATTTT,CASNLQFTDTQYF,.,TRBV2,TRBJ2-3,.
TGTGCCAGCAGGGGACAGGGGAGGGACTATGGCTACACCTTC,CASRGQGRDYGYTF,many,TRBV2,TRBJ1-2,TRBD1
TGTGCCAGCAGTATCCTCCGGACTAGCAGATACAATGAGCAGTTCTTC,CASSILRTSRYNEQFF,many,TRBV28,TRBJ2-1,TRBD2
TGTGCCAGCAGCCAAGAGTTCTGGGAGTGGGGCACAGATACGCAGTATTTT,CASSQEFWEWGTDTQYF,many,TRBV3-1,TRBJ2-3,.
TGTGCCAGCAGCCCCACAGGGGGCGAAGGTCAGCCCCAGCATTTT,CASSPTGGEGQPQHF,few,TRBV3-1,TRBJ1-5,TRBD1
TGCAGTGCTAGCCAGGGACCCACGGACACCGGGGAGCTGTTTTTT,CSASQGPTDTGELFF,.,TRBV20-1,TRBJ2-2,.
TGTGCCAGCAGTCTCCCCCGGGGAAGGCTCGGGGAGGGGACCGGGGAGCTGTTTTTT,CASSLPRGRLGEGTGELFF,.,TRBV7-2,TRBJ2-2,TRBD2
TGTGCCATCAGTGGGACTAGCGGGAGAGTTAAGCAGTATTTT,CAISGTSGRVKQYF,many,TRBV10-3,TRBJ2-3,TRBD2
TGTGCCAGCAGTTTAGGGGGCTATAGGGACAGCTCTGGGGCCAACGTCCTGACTTTC,CASSLGGYRDSSGANVLTF,many,TRBV12-3/TRBV12-4,TRBJ2-6,TRBD1
TGTGCCAGCTCACCACTCAGAGAGACCCAGTACTTC,CASSPLRETQYF,many,TRBV11-2,TRBJ2-5,.
TGTGCCAGCAGCACCCGACAGGGGGGCGGAAACACCATATATTTT,CASSTRQGGGNTIYF,many,TRBV7-2,TRBJ1-3,TRBD1
TGTGCCAGCAGTGAAGGGGGAGCCTACGAGCAGTACTTC,CASSEGGAYEQYF,many,TRBV2,TRBJ2-7,.